This T cell receptor (beta chain) appears in the sequencing data of a study of control samples from healthy donors and cancer patients (dated by TCRdb to 2020 to 2021). The library was produced with the immunoSEQ multiplex PCR assay. TCRdb re-hosts the immuneACCESS table, in-frame sequences only. Its copies lack some clones; in the studies checked, an unresolved V gene accounts for under half of them, and the cause for the rest is not known. The sample records tens of thousands of clones, about 86% of which are singletons. The ten most abundant clones make up 1.5% to 2% of the sample. Remarks on this clone: Its antigen remains unidentified. Base qualities are not provided; no much larger clone lies one nucleotide away.

The TCR sequence derives from a woman aged 40-49 years with lung cancer. Sequencing was done on a sample of PBMCs.

The CDR3 has the sequence CASSIDPTLYGYTF. DNA sequence: TGTGCCAGTAGTATAGATCCGACACTCTATGGCTACACCTTC. This chain is built from TRBV19 and TRBJ1-2; a confident D gene designation cannot be given. Based on the germline V gene (reference sequence), the CDR1 and CDR2 sequences are LNHDA and SQIVND. The CDR3, cysteine through phenylalanine, is 14 amino acids long. Here the CDR3 DNA is all that survives: 42 bases in frame from base 1. V sheds 0 bases and J sheds 4 bases, leaving 9 bases between their ends.